These 20 T cell receptor beta chains came from one sample sequenced in a study of cytomegalovirus exposure and HLA in healthy donors. PCR was performed using 60 Vbeta and 13 Jbeta primers. Clones were sequenced by immunoSEQ multiplex PCR, and TCRdb holds only the in-frame ones, with some missing. The data contain 120,000 to 150,000 clones, about four fifths of them seen just once; the ten biggest clones take up approximately 2.3%. Sequences were obtained from PBMCs. These receptors came from a man under 40 in good health and CMV-seronegative.

The genes are TRBV4-2 and TRBJ2-7; possible D gene TRBD1, 7 bases. Per the germline V gene, CDR1 is LGHNA and CDR2 is YNFKEQ. There are 15 residues in the CDR3. The V end lost 0 bases, the J end lost 3 bases, and 12 bases lay between the germline ends. The CDR3 DNA reads as TGTGCCAGCAGCCAAGAGGAGGGGGCCTTCTACGAGCAGTACTTC. As protein: CASSQEEGAFYEQYF.

The chain has TRBV7-2 and TRBJ2-7; maybe TRBD1 (5 bases). The CDR3 loop spans 15 amino acids. The V and J ends lost 6 bases and 7 bases respectively, with 22 bases between them. Germline V gene sequence: CDR1 SGHTA, CDR2 FQGNSA. DNA of the CDR3: TGTGCCAGCAGAACCAGCAGGGTGGGTATGTGGGAGCAGTACTTC. Translating gives CASRTSRVGMWEQYF.

The gene calls are TRBV28 and TRBJ2-5; 8 bases match TRBD1. CDR3 length: 17 residues. Germline V CDR1 and CDR2: MDHEN, SYDVKM. V was pared by 7 bases and J by 1 base, with 14 bases of the junction left unmatched. This CDR3 is CASTPRGAGGLQETQYF. The CDR3, as DNA: TGTGCCAGCACCCCGAGGGGGGCAGGGGGCCTCCAAGAGACCCAGTACTTC.

This clone has more than one count but fewer than ten. As DNA, the CDR3 is TGCGCCAGCAGCTTGGCTATCCCAGGGTCCTCTGGGGCCAACGTCCTGACTTTC. Its translation: CASSLAIPGSSGANVLTF. The chain carries TRBV5-1 and TRBJ2-6; TRBD1 might be the D (5 bases). Germline loops: CDR1 SGHRS, CDR2 YFSETQ. V was shortened by 0 bases and J by 0 bases, with 13 bases between the two germline ends. The CDR3 runs 18 residues.

The rearrangement links TRBV6-6 to TRBJ2-3, with TRBD1 identical over 9 bases. With V trimmed by 8 bases and J by 4 bases, 7 bases remained unmatched. The CDR3 loop spans 14 amino acids. Germline CDR1 and CDR2: MNHNY and SVGAGI (reference sequence). The CDR3 DNA is TGTGCCAGCCAGGGACAGGGAATGGCAGATACGCAGTATTTT. This translates into CASQGQGMADTQYF.

The chain is built from TRBV27 and TRBJ2-7, with 12 positions matching TRBD2. CDR1 is MNHEY and CDR2 is SMNVEV in the germline V gene (reference sequence). The CDR3 covers 15 residues. J was trimmed by 4 bases and V by 6 bases; bases with no gene match: 7. The CDR3 loop reads CASRTGLAGNYEQYF. The CDR3 DNA reads TGTGCCAGCAGAACCGGACTAGCGGGGAATTACGAGCAGTACTTC.

The chain recombines TRBV27 with TRBJ2-2; 12 bases fit TRBD2. The CDR3 covers 15 residues. J was trimmed by 3 bases and V by 8 bases; bases with no gene match: 4. Germline V gene sequence: CDR1 MNHEY, CDR2 SMNVEV (reference sequence). CDR3 residues: CASGGLAGDTGELFF. The DNA of the CDR3 is TGTGCCAGCGGGGGACTAGCGGGTGACACCGGGGAGCTGTTTTTT.

The V and J genes are TRBV18 and TRBJ2-7, with a weak D call TRBD2 (5 bases). The CDR3 has 15 residues. V lost 0 bases to trimming and J lost 7 bases, with 16 bases between them. The germline V gene encodes CDR1 KGHSH and CDR2 LQKENI. The CDR3 spells CASSPPVAIRREQYF. The CDR3 nucleotides read TGTGCCAGCTCACCACCTGTAGCGATACGTAGGGAGCAGTACTTC.

V gene TRBV7-2 combines with J gene TRBJ1-1; D is ambiguous. CDR1 SGHTA and CDR2 FQGNSA come from the germline V gene. V was shortened by 3 bases and J by 3 bases, with 5 bases between the two germline ends. This CDR3 has 12 amino acids. This chain's CDR3 is CASSFGHTEAFF. The CDR3 nucleotides read TGTGCCAGCAGCTTTGGGCACACTGAAGCTTTCTTT.

This chain links TRBV6-1 with TRBJ1-1, with TRBD1 matching over 7 bases. The V segment lost 7 bases and the J segment 4 bases; nucleotides outside the gene matches: 9. The CDR3 contains 14 residues. Germline-derived CDR1 and CDR2 are MNHNS and SASEGT. CDR3 in amino acids: CASKMTGLGTEAFF. As DNA, the CDR3 is TGTGCCAGCAAAATGACAGGGTTGGGCACTGAAGCTTTCTTT.

This chain uses TRBV15 with TRBJ1-2, with 8 bases aligning to TRBD1. The germline gives CDR1 LNHNV, CDR2 YYDKDF (reference sequence). V lost 2 bases to trimming and J lost 2 bases; unmatched junction nucleotides: 7. This CDR3 region has 16 residues. Here the CDR3 reads CATSRQPQGANYGYTF. CDR3 nucleotide sequence: TGTGCCACCAGCAGACAACCCCAGGGGGCCAACTATGGCTACACCTTC.

This chain uses TRBV29-1 with TRBJ1-5, with TRBD1 matching 8 bases. CDR3 length equals 13 residues. Germline CDR1 and CDR2: SQVTM and ANQGSEA. Trimming took 6 bases from V and 4 from J; bases not matched to a gene: 5. CDR3 region: CSVAGGRNQPQHF. The CDR3 DNA reads as TGCAGCGTCGCAGGGGGCAGGAATCAGCCCCAGCATTTT.

The chain recombines TRBV30 with TRBJ2-7; tentative D call: TRBD1 (6 bases). Germline values: CDR1 GTSNPN, CDR2 SVGIG (reference sequence). V lost 1 base, J lost 1 base, and 8 bases lay in between. This CDR3 spans 13 amino acids. The DNA for the CDR3 is TGTGCCTGGAGTGGGGGACATTCCTACGAGCAGTACTTC. Residues: CAWSGGHSYEQYF.

This clone was observed a single time. This rearrangement joins TRBV19 to TRBJ2-3; D might be TRBD2 (5 bases). The germline gives CDR1 LNHDA, CDR2 SQIVND (reference sequence). Trimming stripped 2 bases from V and 5 bases from J, with 17 bases between. This CDR3 has 16 residues. The CDR3 sequence is CASSILGDRDQDTQYF. CDR3 in DNA: TGTGCCAGTAGTATATTGGGAGATCGGGATCAAGATACGCAGTATTTT.

The CDR3 DNA follows: TGTGCCAGTAGTACCCAATTTTACAATGAGCAGTTCTTC. Its protein product is CASSTQFYNEQFF. This rearrangement joins TRBV19 to TRBJ2-1, with unresolved D. The V gene lost 4 bases and the J gene lost 4 bases, with 8 bases spanning the gap. Germline V CDR1 and CDR2: LNHDA, SQIVND (reference sequence). The CDR3 totals 13 residues.

Regarding this clone: At one end the junction does not follow the germline gene, possibly because of a read error. The rearrangement links TRBV7-9 to TRBJ2-7, with TRBD2 as a possible D gene (5 bases). CDR1 is SEHNR, CDR2 FQNEAQ, per germline (reference sequence). CDR3 length: 12 residues. CDR3 sequence reads: CSSSLDEGEQYF. The DNA for the CDR3 is TGTTCCAGCAGCTTAGACGAGGGCGAGCAGTACTTC.

CDR3 loop: CSAPGGAGSLLGTQYF. DNA of the CDR3: TGCAGCGCCCCGGGAGGAGCGGGATCCCTCCTGGGGACCCAGTACTTC. The chain links TRBV29-1 to TRBJ2-5; 7 bases align to TRBD2. The CDR3 sequence is 16 residues long. J was trimmed by 7 bases and V by 7 bases; bases with no gene match: 21. In germline, CDR1 is SQVTM, CDR2 ANQGSEA.

The genes are TRBV28 and TRBJ1-2; D is ambiguous. Germline CDR1 reads MDHEN; CDR2 reads SYDVKM. This CDR3 contains 14 residues. Between the trimmed V and J ends, which lost 1 base and 2 bases, there was a span of 8 bases. The DNA for the CDR3 is TGTGCCAGCAGTTTATCCGCCGCGAACTATGGCTACACCTTC. Translating gives CASSLSAANYGYTF.

The chain has TRBV28 and TRBJ1-1; D remains unclear. The CDR3 totals 11 residues. The germline gives CDR1 MDHEN, CDR2 SYDVKM. V was pared by 1 base and J by 10 bases, with 7 bases between. CDR3 loop: CASSLYSGAFF. DNA of the CDR3: TGTGCCAGCAGTTTATATAGTGGAGCTTTCTTT. The full variable domain, rest sourced from reference TRBV28 and TRBJ1-1, is DVKVTQSSRYLVKRTGEKVFLECVQDMDHENMFWYRQDPGLGLRLIYFSYDVKMKEKGDIPEGYSVSREKKERFSLILESASTNQTSMYLCASSLYSGAFFGQGTRLTVV.

The J gene is TRBJ2-3, the V gene TRBV5-1, with 8 positions matching TRBD1. J was trimmed by 2 bases and V by 4 bases; bases with no gene match: 3. The CDR3 sequence is 14 residues long. The germline gives CDR1 SGHRS, CDR2 YFSETQ. CDR3 residues: CASSRTGSTDTQYF. CDR3 DNA: TGCGCCAGCAGCAGGACAGGGTCCACAGATACGCAGTATTTT.